In this sample, the clone carrying this T cell receptor beta chain turned up a few times. Its target is not known. The listed genes are named as in mouse. Sequencing ends 1 residue short of the CDR3 end; the germline J gene provides the rest. Generated by immunoSEQ multiplex PCR, the TCRdb table keeps only in-frame clones and is missing some. The table records roughly 7,800 clones, approximately 34% of them present only once. Time point reported: mouse harvest day 14 after allogeneic transplant. The graft held 10^6 splenic CD5+ T cells and 10^7 T-cell-depleted bone marrow cells. This record comes from a study of tissue T cells after allogeneic stem cell transplantation. Study-level points and caveats: The patient cohort was small and clinically heterogeneous, with limited sampling depth.

The germline V gene encodes CDR1 SGHLS and CDR2 HYDKME. This CDR3 has 12 amino acids. V was shortened by 0 bases and J by 4 bases, with 6 bases between the two germline ends. This sequence joins TRBV12-2 and TRBJ2-7; D is ambiguous. The sequencing sample was made of skin. The TCR originated in a female BALB/c mouse given C57BL/6 T cells with graft-versus-host disease after an allogeneic hematopoietic cell transplant. The CDR3 DNA, read in part, is TGTGCCAGCTCTCTCGCGGGTTATGAACAGTAC. Translation: CASSLAGYEQY. The entire CDR3 reads CASSLAGYEQYF.